The entry below gives a single T cell receptor (beta chain) sequence along with its context. The sample is drawn from a study of blood T cell repertoires in COVID-19. Across the whole study: Nucleic acid was either cDNA or gDNA, and it came from T cells, B-cell-depleted T cells, or PBMCs.

In the original workflow: Estimated nucleated cell counts came from reference gene primer amplification. Sequencing used immunoSEQ multiplex PCR; TCRdb keeps in-frame clones, though not all of them. That table gives V, J and clone size, and the DNA gave D and trimming. The repertoire holds around 250,000 clones, with about four fifths as singletons. The ends were cut back, 4 bases at V and 4 bases at J, with 12 bases in the middle. CDR1 and CDR2 from the germline V gene are KGHDR and SFDVKD. This CDR3 has 14 amino acids. This clonotype originated in a middle-aged man with active or convalescent COVID-19. This chain links TRBV24-1 with TRBJ2-5, with TRBD2 as a possible D gene (5 bases). Material for sequencing was peripheral blood. CDR3: CATSERTGVETQYF. CDR3 bases: TGTGCCACCAGTGAGAGGACTGGGGTAGAGACCCAGTACTTC.